This T cell receptor beta chain is drawn from a study of blood T cell repertoires in COVID-19. Study summary: Researchers got acute and convalescent COVID-19 samples from the United States, Italy and Spain. The analysed material was cDNA or gDNA that came from T cells, B-cell-depleted T cells, or PBMCs.

Those enrolled in Seattle joined during active infection and were followed longitudinally afterward. Per the authors' pipeline: Reference gene primers were amplified, and this amplification served to estimate nucleated cell counts. The data were produced by immunoSEQ multiplex PCR, yet TCRdb's version contains in-frame clones alone and is incomplete. The V and J calls and clone size come from that table; D and trimming were worked out from the DNA. The sample gives fewer than 600,000 clones, roughly 89% of which show up once; around 0.95% is in the top ten. The germline V and J ends were trimmed by 6 bases and 0 bases, with 6 bases remaining between them. The CDR3 spans 12 residues.

This rearrangement joins TRBV12-3 or TRBV12-4 to TRBJ2-7; D unresolved. This sequence was found in a man between 18 and 29 years old with COVID-19, enrolled during active disease. The sequenced sample consisted of peripheral blood. CDR3: CASSRASYEQYF. DNA of the CDR3: TGTGCCAGCAGCCGCGCCTCCTACGAGCAGTACTTC.